This TCR beta chain comes out of a study of siplizumab effects on memory and regulatory T cells (dated by TCRdb to about 2019). Background for the entire study: The effect of the anti-CD2 antibody siplizumab on alloreactive T-cell subsets was examined in allogeneic mixed lymphocyte reactions constructed from human PBMCs.

V is pared back by 1 base and J by 4 bases, with 14 bases lying between the germline termini. Reading from cysteine to phenylalanine, the CDR3 counts 15 amino acids. Just the 45-base CDR3 DNA is kept, in frame starting at base 1. The CDR1 and CDR2 encoded by the germline V gene (reference sequence) are LNHDA and SQIVND. Paper-wide results and their limitations: Whether proliferating Tregs from siplizumab cultures actually had suppressive function was not functionally confirmed. Siplizumab significantly reduced the cumulative frequency of alloreactive sequences traceable to unstimulated CD4+ memory T cells. In reactions with siplizumab, an average of roughly 69% of mappable alloreactive CD4+ clones were Treg-derived, compared with 25% to 30% in control reactions. Sequences below about 10^-5 frequency were poorly captured, so only a minor fraction of alloreactive clones could be mapped to unstimulated subsets. Greater diversity appeared to be present in unstimulated naive T cells than in memory T cells, and a substantial contribution to the alloresponse seemed to be made by naive cells. A naive or memory phenotype could not be assigned to roughly 75-96% of proliferating CD4+ or CD8+ clones.

Unstimulated CD4+ memory cells were also sequenced in three donor pairs, together with CD4+ naive, CD8+ TEMRA, CD8+ naive and CD8+ effector memory subsets. TCRbeta CDR3 sequencing was performed on sorted unstimulated T cells and on proliferating T cells recovered from mixed lymphocyte reactions. Fresh whole blood from about eleven HLA-typed healthy donors served as the source for isolating PBMCs. Library method: the immunoSEQ multiplex PCR assay. The deep sequencing platform assayed approximately 10^5 TCR templates per sample. Genomic DNA extracted from sorted T cells was used for TCRbeta CDR3 sequencing. Regarding the original processing steps: The R programming language was used for clonal analysis of the TCRbeta CDR3 data. Alloreactive CD4+ and CD8+ clones were defined by comparing unstimulated samples with post-reaction CFSE-low samples. Regulatory or non-regulatory origin of alloreactive CD4+ clones was assigned by matching sequences to the sorted unstimulated Treg and non-Treg repertoires. TCRdb obtained this table from immuneACCESS and retained in-frame rearrangements with V and J assigned. These tables miss some clones; where compared with another copy, unresolved V genes account for less than half of the shortfall, and the remainder is unexplained. V, J and clone size are those of that table, while D and trimming were read from the DNA. This sample comprises about 50,000 clones, over 75% of them detected only once. Approximately 0.35% of the sample is taken by the ten largest.

As regards this clone: It lacks a known antigen. Nothing much larger sits one base from this clone, and base qualities are not available.

Rearrangement joined TRBV19 to TRBJ2-7, and possibly TRBD1, on 6 matching bases. The clonotype was recovered from a human donor in good health. The sequenced sample consisted of naive CD8+ T cells sorted from blood. Read against the paper, the sample's cell subset or site label means: unstimulated naive T cells. The bases read TGTGCCAGTAGTATAGTGTCTGGACAGCAATACGAGCAGTACTTC. This gives the protein CASSIVSGQQYEQYF.